This T cell receptor beta chain was sequenced in a study of T cell responses to AZD1222 COVID-19 vaccine (dated by TCRdb to 2020 to 2023). About the full investigation: AZD1222 recipients with second doses at about 4 weeks or about 12 weeks were pooled, because spike-specific TCR depth and breadth did not differ between schedules. Trial participants were enrolled into age subgroups of 18-55, 56-69 and 70-plus years, which contained roughly 150, 30 and 60 TCR-sequenced participants, respectively. TCR sequencing covered more than 230 trial participants: about 210 given two doses of AZD1222 and approximately 25 given two doses of MenACWY control vaccine. Study-wide findings and limitations: After two AZD1222 doses, both the breadth and the depth of spike-specific TCRs were significantly higher than at day 0 and than in MenACWY recipients. Nearly half of unique spike-specific TCRs reportedly recognized epitopes outside regions mutated in the B.1.351 and B.1.1.7 variants. In the small 56-69-year group, the increase in depth fell short of significance, most likely because of low power. Only 5 to 7 AZD1222 recipients were SARS-CoV-2 seropositive at baseline, limiting conclusions about previously exposed vaccinees. The vaccine-associated CD4 TCRs covered the entire spike protein, and the dominant responses fell in regions 160-218 and 743-854. Because no day 14 peak-response samples were available, the repertoires could be characterized only after the peak T cell response. Participants were mostly white British and included more females than males, and it was suggested by the authors that clonal diversity may have been underestimated.

The time point label, read with the paper, signifies: baseline before first vaccination. Vaccinee samples were obtained from the UK trials COV001 and COV002, which included a single-blind randomized controlled phase 2/3 trial of AZD1222 (ChAdOx1 nCoV-19) in healthy adults. For TCRbeta chain sequencing, PBMC samples were collected from trial participants at day 0 and at day 28 after the second dose. As concerns this clone: Its binding antigen is unknown. The sample holds no much larger clone one base away, and base qualities are not on file.

The CDR3 regions of human TCRbeta chains were analyzed by immunosequencing. The original pipeline was this. TCRs in the repertoires were matched against a reference library of SARS-CoV-2-specific TCRs that had been generated with the MIRA antigen-specificity platform. Breadth was defined as the fraction of unique TCRs that were SARS-CoV-2-associated, and depth was defined as the fraction of total T cells that were SARS-CoV-2-associated. Using the MIRA data, every spike-specific TCR was mapped to the spike region that the TCR reacted to and assigned to either a CD4 or a CD8 class. Log10-transformed breadth and depth values were compared by one-way ANOVA with Sidak's multiple comparisons tests. The source is immuneACCESS, and TCRdb retained only in-frame sequences with V and J called. Part of the clones is not carried over; for the studies checked, unresolved V genes explain less than half of this, and the remainder is unexplained. For V, J and clone size, that table is used; D and trimming come from the DNA. A total of roughly 20,000 clones appear in this sample, around 82% of them only once. The ten largest make up approximately 46% of the sample.

V gives up 5 bases and J gives up 0 bases, and the segment between their germline ends measures 16 bases. The CDR3 spans 17 residues, from the cysteine through the phenylalanine. CDR3 DNA only is kept here, 51 bases in frame from base 1. For CDR1 and CDR2, the germline V gene lists KGHDR and SFDVKD. Source: peripheral blood, taken on day 0 of AZD1222 vaccination. The V and J segments used are TRBV24-1 and TRBJ2-1; the best D guess is TRBD2, with 7 bases matching. The TCR originated in an adult in good health. The nucleotide sequence is TGTGCCACCAGTGCCCGAGGGGGGGGTTACTCCTACAATGAGCAGTTCTTC. The resulting protein is CATSARGGGYSYNEQFF.